The source of this T cell receptor beta chain is a study of blood T cell repertoires in COVID-19. About the research overall: Acute-phase and convalescent COVID-19 samples originated in the United States, Italy and Spain. Sample material is recorded as cDNA or gDNA derived from T cells, B-cell-depleted T cells, or PBMCs.

There are 14 residues in the CDR3. Germline CDR1 and CDR2: MGHRA and YSYEKL. The ends lost 6 bases at V and 4 bases at J; junction bases unmatched: 5. The assay was immunoSEQ multiplex PCR, and TCRdb's table has in-frame clones only and misses some. Here the sample spans roughly 230,000 clones, 83% being singletons. This clone has only a few counts. The chain employs TRBV4-1 and TRBJ1-5; 8 bases agree with TRBD1. This clonotype was sampled from a woman aged 50 to 60 with acute or convalescent COVID-19. The sequenced sample was peripheral blood. The chain's CDR3 is CASSPTGGNQPQHF. The CDR3 DNA sequence: TGCGCCAGCAGTCCTACAGGGGGTAATCAGCCCCAGCATTTT.